The present T cell receptor (beta chain) was sequenced within a study of OX40 agonist ivuxolimab in advanced cancers. Background on the study: Three dose-escalation patients had partial responses: one with hepatocellular carcinoma and two with cutaneous melanoma.

Produced via immunoSEQ multiplex PCR; TCRdb's table is partial and in-frame only. The sample includes 61,000 or so clones, about 80% of them seen just once. The V gene lost 7 bases and the J gene lost 9 bases, with 16 bases spanning the gap. This CDR3 contains 13 residues. Germline V gene sequence: CDR1 MDHEN, CDR2 SYDVKM. Here the sequenced sample was CD4+ or CD8+ T cells sorted from blood, taken in a trial of the OX40 agonist ivuxolimab. The chain combines TRBV28 with TRBJ1-5; D remains unclear. The origin of this receptor is an adult with an advanced solid tumor such as melanoma, head and neck, liver or kidney cancer. Here the CDR3 DNA reads TGTGCCAGCACCCGCCCCCCTTCCCGGCCCCAGCATTTT. The encoded protein is CASTRPPSRPQHF.